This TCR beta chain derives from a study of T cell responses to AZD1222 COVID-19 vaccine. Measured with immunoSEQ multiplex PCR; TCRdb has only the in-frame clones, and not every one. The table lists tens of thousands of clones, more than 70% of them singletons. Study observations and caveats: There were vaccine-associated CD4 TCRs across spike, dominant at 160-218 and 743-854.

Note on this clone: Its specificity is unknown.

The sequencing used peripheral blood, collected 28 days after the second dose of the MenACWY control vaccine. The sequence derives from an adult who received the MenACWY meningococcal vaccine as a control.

The CDR3 spells CASSTAGDTEAFF. In DNA form, the CDR3 reads TGTGCCAGCAGCACGGCAGGAGACACTGAAGCTTTCTTT. The rearrangement links TRBV9 to TRBJ1-1; D remains unclear. V lost 4 bases, J lost 3 bases, and 10 bases lay in between. The germline gives CDR1 SGDLS, CDR2 YYNGEE. The CDR3 covers 13 residues.